The 10 T cell receptor beta chains below come from one sample, sequenced in a study of PD-1 blockade in classical Hodgkin lymphoma. All trial patients relapsed after autologous stem cell transplantation. Here immunoSEQ multiplex PCR was the method, and the copy in TCRdb shows in-frame clones only, minus some. The sample shows 30,000 to 50,000 clones, 70% to 80% of them seen only once. Sequencing was performed on peripheral blood mononuclear cells (PBMCs), taken at baseline. The receptors originated from a human donor with classical Hodgkin lymphoma.

There are a few counts of this clone. The chain links TRBV28 to TRBJ2-1; D not certain. The CDR3 extends over 11 amino acids. Per germline, CDR1 MDHEN and CDR2 SYDVKM. The V end lost 2 bases, the J end lost 9 bases, and 5 bases lay between the germline ends. CDR3 loop: CASSLIGEQFF. In DNA, the CDR3 is TGTGCCAGCAGTTTAATTGGTGAGCAGTTCTTC.

V and J are TRBV6-5 and TRBJ2-1; D uncertain. With 2 bases removed from V and 7 bases from J, the gap between germline ends came to 9 bases. The CDR3 contains 13 residues. Looked up from germline, CDR1 is MNHEY and CDR2 is SVGAGI. The CDR3 DNA is TGTGCCAGCAGTTACCTCCCGTGGAATGAGCAGTTCTTC. Residues: CASSYLPWNEQFF.

The CDR3 spells CASSSHRGLDYGYTF. CDR3 DNA sequence: TGTGCCAGCAGTTCTCACAGGGGGCTGGACTATGGCTACACCTTC. V and J are TRBV28 and TRBJ1-2, with 9 bases matching TRBD1. Looked up from germline, CDR1 is MDHEN and CDR2 is SYDVKM. V gave up 4 bases and J gave up 3 bases; unmatched junction bases: 6. This CDR3 spans 15 amino acids.

This clone has only one observation. This sequence joins TRBV7-2 and TRBJ1-6; no clear D. CDR1 is SGHTA, CDR2 FQGNSA, per germline. V lost 3 bases and J lost 3, with 6 bases in between. The CDR3 has 14 residues. The CDR3 protein is CASSLGIYNSPLHF. The CDR3 DNA follows: TGTGCCAGCAGCTTGGGGATCTATAATTCACCCCTCCACTTT.

The chain links TRBV19 to TRBJ2-7; TRBD2 matches 11 bases. CDR1 is LNHDA, CDR2 SQIVND, per germline (reference sequence). V gave up 3 bases and J gave up 5 bases; unmatched junction bases: 9. This CDR3 region has 16 residues. The CDR3 loop is CASSIVAGGPFNEQYF. The CDR3 DNA follows: TGTGCCAGTAGTATCGTAGCGGGAGGGCCTTTCAACGAGCAGTACTTC.

J is TRBJ2-7 and V is TRBV13, with 10 bases fitting TRBD2. The junction had 7 bases not matched to a gene; V was cut back by 5 bases and J by 3 bases. The V gene's germline CDR1 is PRHDT and CDR2 FYEKMQ (reference sequence). The CDR3 runs 15 residues. Written as DNA, the CDR3 is TGTGCCAGCAGCCCCAGGGCTAGCGGGAGCTACGAGCAGTACTTC. Translated, it gives CASSPRASGSYEQYF.

V is TRBV7-2 and J is TRBJ1-1, with unresolved D. Trimming removed 5 bases at V and 0 bases at J, with 10 bases between. Germline V gives CDR1 SGHTA, CDR2 FQGNSA. The CDR3 extends over 14 amino acids. The CDR3 region is CASSMKRLNTEAFF. DNA of the CDR3: TGTGCCAGCAGCATGAAACGGTTGAACACTGAAGCTTTCTTT.

This clone was seen a handful of times. This chain connects TRBV4-1 to TRBJ1-6; D remains ambiguous. Trimming stripped 1 base from V and 8 bases from J, with 12 bases between. Germline V CDR1 and CDR2: MGHRA, YSYEKL. CDR3 length: 15 amino acids. The CDR3 spells CASSQAPGFDSPLHF. The DNA for the CDR3 is TGCGCCAGCAGCCAAGCACCTGGGTTCGATTCACCCCTCCACTTT.

V and J are TRBV19 and TRBJ2-5, with D perhaps matching TRBD2 (6 bases). CDR3 length: 13 amino acids. CDR1 and CDR2 from the germline V gene are LNHDA and SQIVND (reference sequence). Trimming took 3 bases from V and 2 from J, leaving 7 bases between them. The CDR3 nucleotides are TGTGCCAGTAGTATGGACTATCAAGAGACCCAGTACTTC. It yields the protein CASSMDYQETQYF.

J is TRBJ2-7 and V is TRBV7-8; D may be TRBD1 (5 bases). Trimming pared 1 base from V and 3 bases from J, leaving 10 bases between. CDR1 and CDR2 (germline): SGHVS, FQNEAQ. This CDR3 spans 14 amino acids. The DNA for the CDR3 is TGTGCCAGCAGCTTAGTCAGGGTCGGCTACGAGCAGTACTTC. As protein: CASSLVRVGYEQYF.